In this sample, the clone carrying this T cell receptor (beta chain) turned up a few times. Its matching antigen is unknown. Described time point: patch test 1, 2 weeks after DPC sensitization. The treatment is: therapeutic diphenylcyclopropenone sensitization with weekly scalp DPC. CDR3 length: 17 amino acids. The germline gives CDR1 MDHEN, CDR2 SYDVKM. Deletions cut 5 bases from V and 3 bases from J, with 20 bases between. TCRdb reanalysed the RACE reads using MiXCR and keeps one entry per CDR3 protein. The table has some 340,000 distinct CDR3 sequences, 6% to 8.5% seen once. This entry comes from a study of human T cells and chemical hapten exposure. Across the study: Chiefly female patients presented with alopecia areata, totalis or universalis.

General observations from the study: Alopecia in the donors means their immune response may deviate from healthy people's.

This clonotype was sampled from a woman aged 18-29 years with alopecia areata. Some clones in this sample may be carry-over from other donors' samples. V is TRBV28 and J is TRBJ1-5, with D perhaps TRBD1 (5 bases). The sample in question was whole blood, obtained in connection with sensitization to the hapten diphenylcyclopropenone (DPC). CDR3 in DNA: TGTGCCAGCAGTACCCAGCCGGGACCCTCGTTCAATCAGCCCCAGCATTTT. This encodes CASSTQPGPSFNQPQHF. The whole variable domain, filled in from reference TRBV28 and TRBJ1-5, reads DVKVTQSSRYLVKRTGEKVFLECVQDMDHENMFWYRQDPGLGLRLIYFSYDVKMKEKGDIPEGYSVSREKKERFSLILESASTNQTSMYLCASSTQPGPSFNQPQHFGDGTRLSIL.